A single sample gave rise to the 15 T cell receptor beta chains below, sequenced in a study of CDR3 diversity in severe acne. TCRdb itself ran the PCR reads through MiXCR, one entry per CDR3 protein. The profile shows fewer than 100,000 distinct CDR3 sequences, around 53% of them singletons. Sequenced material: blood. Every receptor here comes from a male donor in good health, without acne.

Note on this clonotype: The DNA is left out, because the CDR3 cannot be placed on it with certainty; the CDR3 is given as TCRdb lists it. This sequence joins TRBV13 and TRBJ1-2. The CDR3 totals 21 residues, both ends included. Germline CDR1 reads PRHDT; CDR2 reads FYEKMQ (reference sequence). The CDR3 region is CASSSRTSGGAGEQFFGGYTF.

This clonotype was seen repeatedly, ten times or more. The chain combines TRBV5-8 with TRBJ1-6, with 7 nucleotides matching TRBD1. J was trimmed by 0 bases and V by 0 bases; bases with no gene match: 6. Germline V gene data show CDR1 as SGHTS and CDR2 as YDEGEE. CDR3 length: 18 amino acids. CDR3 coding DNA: TGTGCCAGCAGCTTGGGTCGCCCAGGGGGCTCCTATAATTCACCCCTCCACTTT. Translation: CASSLGRPGGSYNSPLHF.

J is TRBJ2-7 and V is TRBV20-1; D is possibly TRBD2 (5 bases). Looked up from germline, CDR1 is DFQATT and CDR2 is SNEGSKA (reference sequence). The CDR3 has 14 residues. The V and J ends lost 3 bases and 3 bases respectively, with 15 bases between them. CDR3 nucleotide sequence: TGCAGTGCTAGTCATCCTAGCAGCTACTACGAGCAGTACTTC. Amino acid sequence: CSASHPSSYYEQYF.

CDR3 protein: CSARGGGPYNEQFF. CDR3 bases: TGCAGTGCTAGAGGAGGAGGGCCCTACAATGAGCAGTTCTTC. The chain is built from TRBV20-1 and TRBJ2-1, with D perhaps matching TRBD2 (6 bases). CDR1 is DFQATT and CDR2 is SNEGSKA in the germline V gene (reference sequence). The CDR3 loop spans 14 amino acids. V was pared by 1 base and J by 2 bases, with 9 bases between.

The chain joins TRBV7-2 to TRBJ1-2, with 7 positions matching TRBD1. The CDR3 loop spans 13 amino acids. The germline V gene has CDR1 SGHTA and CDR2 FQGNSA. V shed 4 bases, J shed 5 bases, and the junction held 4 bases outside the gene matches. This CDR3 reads CASSSGQTYGYTF. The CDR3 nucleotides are TGTGCCAGCAGCTCGGGACAGACGTATGGCTACACCTTC.

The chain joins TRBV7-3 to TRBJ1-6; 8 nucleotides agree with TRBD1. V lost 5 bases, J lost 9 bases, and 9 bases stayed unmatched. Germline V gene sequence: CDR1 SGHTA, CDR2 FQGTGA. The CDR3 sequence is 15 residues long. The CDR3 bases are TGTGCCAGCAGCCCTAACGCAGGGGGCGGTTCACCCCTCCACTTT. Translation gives CASSPNAGGGSPLHF.

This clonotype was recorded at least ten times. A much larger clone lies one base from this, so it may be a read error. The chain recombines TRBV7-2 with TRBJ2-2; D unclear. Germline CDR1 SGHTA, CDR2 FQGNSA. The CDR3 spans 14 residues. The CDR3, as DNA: TGTGCCCGCAGCTCACAGCAGAACACCGGGGAGCTGTTTTTT. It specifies CARSSQQNTGELFF.

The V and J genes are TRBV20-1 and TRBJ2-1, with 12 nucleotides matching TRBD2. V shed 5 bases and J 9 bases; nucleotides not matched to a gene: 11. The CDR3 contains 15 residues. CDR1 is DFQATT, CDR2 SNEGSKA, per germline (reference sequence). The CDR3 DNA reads TGCAGTGCTGTCCCTCCTAGCGGGGGGGCGGGTGAGCAGTTCTTC. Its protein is CSAVPPSGGAGEQFF.

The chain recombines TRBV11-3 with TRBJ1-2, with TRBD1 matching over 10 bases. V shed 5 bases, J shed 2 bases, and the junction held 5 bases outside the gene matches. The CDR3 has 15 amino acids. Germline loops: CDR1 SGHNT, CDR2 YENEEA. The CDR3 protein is CASSPRDRGNYGYTF. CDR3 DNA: TGTGCCAGCAGCCCCCGGGACAGGGGAAACTATGGCTACACCTTC.

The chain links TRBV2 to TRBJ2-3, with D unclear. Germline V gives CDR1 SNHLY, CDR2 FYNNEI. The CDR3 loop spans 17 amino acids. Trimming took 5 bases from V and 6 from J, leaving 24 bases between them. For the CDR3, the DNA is TGTGCCAGCAGTCCTTATGACACGAGGTCGTCGGTGGATACGCAGTATTTT. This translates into CASSPYDTRSSVDTQYF.

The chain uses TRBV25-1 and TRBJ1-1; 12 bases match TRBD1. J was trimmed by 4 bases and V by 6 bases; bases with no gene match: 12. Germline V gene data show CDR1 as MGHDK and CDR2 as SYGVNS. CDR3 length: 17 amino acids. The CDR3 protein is CASRGYRDRGLGTEAFF. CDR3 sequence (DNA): TGTGCCAGCAGGGGCTACCGGGACAGGGGGCTGGGCACTGAAGCTTTCTTT.

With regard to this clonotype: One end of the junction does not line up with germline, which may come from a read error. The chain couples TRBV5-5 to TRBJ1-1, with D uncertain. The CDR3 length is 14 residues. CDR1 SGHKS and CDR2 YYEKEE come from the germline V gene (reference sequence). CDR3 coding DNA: TGCGCCAGCAGCCAAGTTTTGGCGCTGGGTGAAGCTTTCTTT. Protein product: CASSQVLALGEAFF.

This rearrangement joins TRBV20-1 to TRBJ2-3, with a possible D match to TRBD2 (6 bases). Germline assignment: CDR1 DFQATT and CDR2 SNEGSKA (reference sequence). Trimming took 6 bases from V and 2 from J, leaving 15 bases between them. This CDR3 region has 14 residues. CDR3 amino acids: CSATREFFTDTQYF. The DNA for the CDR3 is TGCAGTGCCACCCGGGAGTTTTTCACAGATACGCAGTATTTT.

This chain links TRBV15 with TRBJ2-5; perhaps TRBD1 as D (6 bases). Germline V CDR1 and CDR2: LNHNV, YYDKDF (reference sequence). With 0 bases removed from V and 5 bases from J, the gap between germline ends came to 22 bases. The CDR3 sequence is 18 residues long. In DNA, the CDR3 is TGTGCCACCAGCAGAGACCCGCCAGGGGCCTTCCGACCGGAGACCCAGTACTTC. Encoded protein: CATSRDPPGAFRPETQYF.

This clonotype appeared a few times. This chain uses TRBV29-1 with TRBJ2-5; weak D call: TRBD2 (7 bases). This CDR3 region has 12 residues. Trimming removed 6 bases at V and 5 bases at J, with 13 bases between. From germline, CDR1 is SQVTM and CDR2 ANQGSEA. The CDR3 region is CSVNTGGETQYF. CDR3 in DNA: TGCAGCGTCAACACGGGGGGCGAGACCCAGTACTTC.